This T cell receptor (beta chain) was obtained from a study of blood T cell repertoires in COVID-19. In the study overall: The samples span acute and convalescent COVID-19 from the United States, Italy and Spain. In each case, the material was cDNA or gDNA derived from T cells, B-cell-depleted T cells, or PBMCs.

V was cut by 6 bases and J by 2 bases, with 11 bases left in between. Germline CDR1 and CDR2: GTSNPN and SVGIG (reference sequence). This CDR3 spans 12 amino acids. Per the original data handling: Estimation of nucleated cell counts was performed using reference gene primer amplification. Assay: immunoSEQ multiplex PCR; the TCRdb copy retains only in-frame clones and omits some. That table is the source of V, J and clone size, and D and trimming were worked out from the DNA. Of roughly 280,000 clones listed, 87% were seen once; the top ten hold over 2%. Source material: peripheral blood. This TCR came from a woman in her fifties or sixties who had recovered from COVID-19. This chain uses TRBV30 with TRBJ2-7, with D perhaps TRBD2 (5 bases). CDR3 loop: CACQDGAYEQYF. CDR3 coding DNA: TGTGCCTGTCAGGACGGGGCCTACGAGCAGTACTTC.